This record concerns one T cell receptor (beta chain) sequence. The antigen is not known. The entry originates in a study of CD8+ T cells in alopecia areata. Study background: Affected scalp percentage determined the severity score of treated patients.

General observations from the study: Sharing of TCR sequences between patients (possibly for HLA-related reasons) was less clear than in mice. A large proportion of expanded lesional clones were detected persisting in scalp and blood during tofacitinib. Greater clonality was observed in lesional scalp samples, especially alopecia totalis/universalis, versus normal scalp.

Treatment defined: oral pan-JAK inhibitor, 5-10 mg twice daily. There are 16 residues in the CDR3. CDR1 and CDR2 (germline): SEHNR, FQNEAQ (reference sequence). Trimming at V came to 2 bases and at J to 7 bases, leaving 9 bases not matched to a gene. cDNA reverse transcribed from extracted RNA served as the sequencing template. Assay: immunoSEQ multiplex PCR; the TCRdb copy retains only in-frame clones and omits some. The sample contains about 76,000 clones, approximately 66% of which appear only once. This TCR derives from a human donor with alopecia areata. The V call is TRBV7-9, the J call TRBJ2-1; 9 bases map to TRBD1. The material was CD8+ T cells sorted from blood, obtained at week 24, from a patient treated with tofacitinib. The CDR3 DNA reads as TGTGCCAGCAGCTTACCGGGACAGGGTATGAGAAATGAGCAGTTCTTC. The encoded protein is CASSLPGQGMRNEQFF.